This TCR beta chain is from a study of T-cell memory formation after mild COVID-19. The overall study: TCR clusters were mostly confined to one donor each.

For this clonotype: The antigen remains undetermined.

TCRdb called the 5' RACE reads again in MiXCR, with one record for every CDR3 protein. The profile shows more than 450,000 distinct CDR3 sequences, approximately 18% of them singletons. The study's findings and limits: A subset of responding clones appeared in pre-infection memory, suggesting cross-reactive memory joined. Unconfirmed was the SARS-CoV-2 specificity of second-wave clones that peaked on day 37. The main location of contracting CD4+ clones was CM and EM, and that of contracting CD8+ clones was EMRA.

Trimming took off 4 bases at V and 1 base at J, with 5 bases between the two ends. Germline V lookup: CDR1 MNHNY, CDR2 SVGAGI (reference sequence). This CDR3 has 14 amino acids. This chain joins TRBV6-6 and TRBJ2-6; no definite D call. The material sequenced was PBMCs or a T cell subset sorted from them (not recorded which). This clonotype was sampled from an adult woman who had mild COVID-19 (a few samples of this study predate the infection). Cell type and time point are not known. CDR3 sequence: CASSFTSGANVLTF. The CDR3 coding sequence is TGTGCCAGCAGTTTCACGTCTGGGGCCAACGTCCTGACTTTC.